One sample yielded the 27 T cell receptor beta chains listed below, sequenced in a study of T cell responses to AZD1222 COVID-19 vaccine. Using immunoSEQ multiplex PCR, the repertoire was profiled, and TCRdb retains in-frame clones only, with some absent. The profile shows approximately 200,000 clones, around nine tenths of them singletons. The starting material was peripheral blood, obtained on day 0 of AZD1222 vaccination. Receptor source: an adult in good health.

V gene TRBV7-2 combines with J gene TRBJ1-5; maybe TRBD1 (6 bases). V lost 4 bases, J lost 2 bases, and 12 bases lay in between. The CDR3 runs to 15 residues. CDR1 SGHTA and CDR2 FQGNSA come from the germline V gene. Written as DNA, the CDR3 is TGTGCCAGCAGCTCCCAAGGGGGGGGCAATCAGCCCCAGCATTTT. This sequence encodes CASSSQGGGNQPQHF.

This clone was counted once. This CDR3 is also generated by other DNA sequences in the sample. This chain uses TRBV27 with TRBJ1-6; possibly TRBD1 for D (5 bases). The CDR3 totals 16 residues. CDR1 and CDR2 from the germline V gene are MNHEY and SMNVEV (reference sequence). V lost 5 bases to trimming and J lost 7 bases, with 18 bases between them. The CDR3 DNA reads TGTGCCAGCAGTCCATTGGCCCGGAGGGGAAATTCACCCCTCCACTTT. This gives the protein CASSPLARRGNSPLHF.

CDR3 in amino acids: CASSLVQQETQYF. CDR3 coding DNA: TGTGCCAGCAGCTTAGTACAGCAAGAGACCCAGTACTTC. The J gene is TRBJ2-5, the V gene TRBV7-9, with no clear D. CDR1 and CDR2 from the germline V gene are SEHNR and FQNEAQ (reference sequence). The germline V and J ends were trimmed by 1 base and 2 bases, with 5 bases remaining between them. CDR3 length: 13 amino acids.

This clone was detected only once. This chain links TRBV3-1 (or the pseudogene TRBV3-2) with TRBJ2-2; D is undetermined. Trimming cost V 4 bases and J 2 bases, with 11 bases left between them. Germline V gene data show CDR1 as LGHDT and CDR2 as YNNKEL (reference sequence). The CDR3 runs to 15 residues. This CDR3 is CASSRAAVNTGELFF. CDR3 DNA sequence: TGTGCCAGCAGCCGGGCCGCAGTAAACACCGGGGAGCTGTTTTTT.

The chain has TRBV6-5 and TRBJ1-6; D gene uncertain. In germline, CDR1 is MNHEY, CDR2 SVGAGI. This CDR3 has 11 residues. The V gene lost 8 bases and the J gene lost 7 bases, with 6 bases spanning the gap. CDR3 DNA sequence: TGTGCCAGCGGGCCGAATTCACCCCTCCACTTT. It translates to CASGPNSPLHF.

This clone was seen just once. The chain joins TRBV12-3 or TRBV12-4 to TRBJ2-6; D unresolved. This CDR3 is 13 amino acids long. Deletions cut 7 bases from V and 1 base from J, with 5 bases between. The CDR3 here is CASTRSGANVLTF. The CDR3 coding sequence is TGTGCCAGCACTCGATCTGGGGCCAACGTCCTGACTTTC.

The CDR3 sequence: CASSDKSWTSTQYF. The CDR3 region has the DNA TGCGCCAGCAGTGACAAATCTTGGACTAGTACGCAGTATTTT. V usage is TRBV10-2 and J usage is TRBJ2-3; 7 bases match TRBD2. The CDR3 is 14 residues long. Germline V gene data show CDR1 as WSHSY and CDR2 as SAAADI. V trimming: 3 bases; J trimming: 8 bases; junction bases outside the gene matches: 8.

In its sample, this clone was seen once. The V and J genes are TRBV2 and TRBJ1-5; 10 bases line up with TRBD1. Germline CDR1 reads SNHLY; CDR2 reads FYNNEI. J gave up 7 bases and V 5 bases, and 8 bases lay outside the gene matches. The CDR3 contains 15 residues. CDR3 nucleotides: TGTGCCAGCAGTAGATGGGGGGACAGGGGCCAGCCCCAGCATTTT. Translating gives CASSRWGDRGQPQHF.

The V call is TRBV12-3 or TRBV12-4, the J call TRBJ2-7; D is ambiguous. CDR3 length: 12 residues. The germline V and J ends were trimmed by 2 bases and 3 bases, with 5 bases remaining between them. The CDR3 protein is CASSLRVYEQYF. The CDR3, as DNA: TGTGCCAGCAGTTTAAGAGTCTACGAGCAGTACTTC.

This chain connects TRBV12-3 or TRBV12-4 to TRBJ2-1, with D perhaps matching TRBD2 (6 bases). The CDR3 length is 12 residues. V was trimmed by 6 bases and J by 9 bases, leaving 12 bases between them. Written as DNA, the CDR3 is TGTGCCAGCAGAGGCCAGGGAGGTGAGCAGTTCTTC. Translated: CASRGQGGEQFF.

The chain combines TRBV7-8 with TRBJ2-7; possibly TRBD1 for D (6 bases). This CDR3 comprises 14 residues. The V gene lost 4 bases and the J gene lost 6 bases, with 16 bases spanning the gap. Germline V lookup: CDR1 SGHVS, CDR2 FQNEAQ. This CDR3 reads CASSYNPRGREQYF. The DNA of the CDR3 is TGTGCCAGCAGCTACAATCCCAGGGGCCGCGAGCAGTACTTC. The full variable domain, rest sourced from reference TRBV7-8 and TRBJ2-7, is GAGVSQSPRYKVAKRGQDVALRCDPISGHVSLFWYQQALGQGPEFLTYFQNEAQLDKSGLPSDRFFAERPEGSVSTLKIQRTQQEDSAVYLCASSYNPRGREQYFGPGTRLTVT.

V and J are TRBV11-2 and TRBJ2-1, with 8 positions matching TRBD2. Germline loops: CDR1 SGHAT, CDR2 FQNNGV. The CDR3 sequence is 16 residues long. With 4 bases clipped from V and 2 bases from J, the junction kept 7 bases outside the gene matches. The CDR3 spells CASSSLGRGAYNEQFF. CDR3 nucleotide sequence: TGTGCCAGCAGCTCCCTAGGGCGGGGGGCCTACAATGAGCAGTTCTTC.

V usage is TRBV6-2 or TRBV6-3 and J usage is TRBJ1-5; a possible D gene is TRBD1 (5 bases). The length of the CDR3 is 15 residues. The V and J ends lost 5 bases and 9 bases respectively, with 20 bases between them. The germline V gene has CDR1 MNHEY and CDR2 SVGEGT. The CDR3 reads CASSNRDLLRRPQHF. The DNA of the CDR3 is TGTGCCAGCAGTAACCGGGACCTCTTGCGCCGGCCCCAGCATTTT.

Concerning this clone itself: Different DNA sequences within this sample yield the same CDR3. The CDR3 is CASSPTPETQYF. DNA for the CDR3: TGTGCCAGCAGCCCGACCCCGGAGACCCAGTACTTC. The chain carries TRBV12-3 or TRBV12-4 and TRBJ2-5; unclear D gene. This CDR3 contains 12 residues. V was clipped by 6 bases and J by 5 bases, with 10 bases between them.

The chain joins TRBV3-1 (or the pseudogene TRBV3-2) to TRBJ1-2; D is unresolved. Germline-derived CDR1 and CDR2 are LGHDT and YNNKEL (reference sequence). V was shortened by 3 bases and J by 3 bases, with 17 bases between the two germline ends. The CDR3 spans 16 residues. The CDR3 protein is CASSHRAASPDYGYTF. The CDR3 DNA follows: TGTGCCAGCAGCCATAGAGCGGCCTCACCGGACTATGGCTACACCTTC.

Only one count was recorded for this clone. V is TRBV6-5 and J is TRBJ2-1; TRBD1 aligns across 8 bases. Germline V gene data show CDR1 as MNHEY and CDR2 as SVGAGI. The CDR3 extends over 13 amino acids. V trimming: 5 bases; J trimming: 4 bases; junction bases outside the gene matches: 1. This CDR3 is CASSRTGYNEQFF. The CDR3 bases are TGTGCCAGCAGTCGGACAGGGTACAATGAGCAGTTCTTC.

This chain links TRBV19 with TRBJ2-7; D possibly corresponds to TRBD2 (6 bases). CDR1 and CDR2 from the germline V gene are LNHDA and SQIVND (reference sequence). Trimming took 5 bases from V and 3 from J, leaving 17 bases between them. The CDR3 is 15 residues long. CDR3 coding DNA: TGTGCCAGTAGTCTTCTAGCGATTGGGGACTACGAGCAGTACTTC. Amino acids: CASSLLAIGDYEQYF. The full variable domain, its missing parts supplied by reference TRBV19 and TRBJ2-7, is DGGITQSPKYLFRKEGQNVTLSCEQNLNHDAMYWYRQDPGQGLRLIYYSQIVNDFQKGDIAEGYSVSREKKESFPLTVTSAQKNPTAFYLCASSLLAIGDYEQYFGPGTRLTVT.

This chain uses TRBV7-2 with TRBJ1-6, with TRBD1 matching over 9 bases. The CDR3 covers 14 residues. V lost 7 bases, J lost 6 bases, and 4 bases stayed unmatched. From germline, CDR1 is SGHTA and CDR2 FQGNSA. The CDR3 reads CASTRDRVNSPLHF. The CDR3 DNA sequence: TGTGCCAGCACCCGGGACAGGGTTAATTCACCCCTCCACTTT.

The genes are TRBV6-4 and TRBJ2-2, with 11 bases matching TRBD1. Per the germline V gene, CDR1 is MRHNA and CDR2 is SNTAGT. The V segment lost 5 bases and the J segment 7 bases; nucleotides outside the gene matches: 6. The CDR3 is 15 residues long. DNA of the CDR3: TGTGCCAGCAGTCCAGGACAGGGGGCCGGCGGGGAGCTGTTTTTT. Amino acids: CASSPGQGAGGELFF.

This chain uses TRBV12-3 or TRBV12-4 with TRBJ1-1, with unresolved D. Trimming stripped 5 bases from V and 2 bases from J, with 6 bases between. This CDR3 comprises 12 residues. The CDR3 loop reads CASSPYNTEAFF. The DNA of the CDR3 is TGTGCCAGCAGTCCCTACAACACTGAAGCTTTCTTT.

This rearrangement joins TRBV11-3 to TRBJ2-1; TRBD2 matches at 12 bases. Germline trimming cut 1 base from V and 9 bases from J; bases unmatched to any gene: 4. Per the germline V gene, CDR1 is SGHNT and CDR2 is YENEEA. The CDR3 is made up of 15 amino acids. The CDR3 coding sequence is TGTGCCAGCAGCTTAGCTAGCGGGGGGGCCACTGAGCAGTTCTTC. Amino acid sequence: CASSLASGGATEQFF. Drawing the rest from reference TRBV11-3 and TRBJ2-1, the complete variable domain is EAGVVQSPRYKIIEKKQPVAFWCNPISGHNTLYWYLQNLGQGPELLIRYENEEAVDDSQLPKDRFSAERLKGVDSTLKIQPAELGDSAVYLCASSLASGGATEQFFGPGTRLTVL.

A single count supports this clone. The rearrangement uses TRBV5-1 and TRBJ1-2, with 7 bases fitting TRBD1. The CDR3 is 16 amino acids. Germline loops: CDR1 SGHRS, CDR2 YFSETQ. The V segment lost 2 bases and the J segment 0 bases; nucleotides outside the gene matches: 7. The CDR3 bases are TGCGCCAGCAGCTTAGGGACAGAGTCAACTAACTATGGCTACACCTTC. Its protein product is CASSLGTESTNYGYTF.

The chain is built from TRBV7-8 and TRBJ1-6; 9 nucleotides line up with TRBD1. Germline V lookup: CDR1 SGHVS, CDR2 FQNEAQ. The CDR3 has 15 residues. V gave up 5 bases and J gave up 5 bases; unmatched junction bases: 4. The CDR3 coding sequence is TGTGCCAGCAGCCTCCGGACAGGGGATAATTCACCCCTCCACTTT. Translation gives CASSLRTGDNSPLHF.

This chain links TRBV5-1 with TRBJ2-3; TRBD2 might be the D (6 bases). The CDR3 consists of 16 residues. Trimming stripped 0 bases from V and 3 bases from J, with 14 bases between. Per the germline V gene, CDR1 is SGHRS and CDR2 is YFSETQ. The CDR3 sequence: CASSLAPGEVTDTQYF. The DNA for the CDR3 is TGCGCCAGCAGCTTGGCCCCGGGGGAGGTAACAGATACGCAGTATTTT.

The J gene is TRBJ1-2, the V gene TRBV2, with 7 positions matching TRBD1. The germline CDR1 and CDR2 sequences are SNHLY and FYNNEI. The CDR3 is made up of 13 amino acids. Losses at the gene ends were 6 bases for V and 4 bases for J; bases not matched to a gene: 5. CDR3: CASREQGFYGYTF. In nucleotides, the CDR3 is TGTGCCAGCAGGGAACAGGGGTTCTATGGCTACACCTTC.

The chain uses TRBV2 and TRBJ2-5; tentative D call: TRBD1 (7 bases). The CDR3 contains 16 residues. Germline values: CDR1 SNHLY, CDR2 FYNNEI. The V gene lost 4 bases and the J gene lost 5 bases, with 20 bases spanning the gap. CDR3 loop: CASSGSEGAQGETQYF. As DNA, the CDR3 is TGTGCCAGCAGTGGCTCGGAGGGGGCGCAGGGGGAGACCCAGTACTTC.

The V gene is TRBV5-1, the J gene TRBJ2-1; 7 bases are a match to TRBD2. The junction had 6 bases not matched to a gene; V was cut back by 4 bases and J by 5 bases. In germline, CDR1 is SGHRS, CDR2 YFSETQ. The CDR3 is 14 residues long. The CDR3 loop is CASSDPSGDNEQFF. The CDR3 DNA follows: TGCGCCAGCAGCGACCCTAGCGGAGACAATGAGCAGTTCTTC.